One and the same sample provided the 21 T cell receptor beta chains below, sequenced in a study of read filtering for tumor transcriptome and immune sequencing. The library was built from roughly 400 ng RNA with molecular barcoded adaptors for alpha/delta and beta/gamma chains. TCRdb fed the reads into MiXCR, producing one record per CDR3 protein. In the table there are nearly 60,000 distinct CDR3 sequences, around 12% of which are singletons. Sequencing used a population of CD138-negative cells sorted from bone marrow. These receptor sequences come from a donor older than 35 with multiple myeloma.

The table lists this clonotype with many counts. The CDR3 DNA is TGTGCCAGCAGGGGGACGGGACTAGCGGCTTACGAGCAGTACTTC. Translated, it gives CASRGTGLAAYEQYF. The genes are TRBV6-2 or TRBV6-3 and TRBJ2-7; 11 bases agree with TRBD2. The CDR3 spans 15 residues. Germline CDR1 is MNHEY and CDR2 is SVGEGT. Trimming at V came to 6 bases and at J to 4 bases, leaving 8 bases not matched to a gene.

There are many counts of this clonotype. This may arise from a read error, as a much more abundant clone is one base away. This rearrangement joins TRBV29-1 to TRBJ2-1; D ambiguous. CDR3 size: 13 residues. Per germline, CDR1 SQVTM and CDR2 ANQGSEA. The DNA for the CDR3 is TGCAGCGTTAGCCAGAGCTCCTACAATGGGCAGTTCTTC. It yields the protein CSVSQSSYNGQFF.

This clonotype has just a few counts. This chain links TRBV3-1 with TRBJ1-1, with TRBD1 matching over 9 bases. Germline V CDR1 and CDR2: LGHDT, YNNKEL (reference sequence). V was pared by 4 bases and J by 1 base, with 10 bases of the junction left unmatched. This CDR3 is 17 amino acids long. The CDR3 reads CASSPGQGRARNTEAFF. DNA for the CDR3: TGTGCCAGCAGCCCGGGACAGGGCCGGGCTCGGAACACTGAAGCTTTCTTT. Using reference TRBV3-1 and TRBJ1-1 for the parts outside the CDR3, the full variable domain is DTAVSQTPKYLVTQMGNDKSIKCEQNLGHDTMYWYKQDSKKFLKIMFSYNNKELIINETVPNRFSPKSPDKAHLNLHINSLELGDSAVYFCASSPGQGRARNTEAFFGQGTRLTVV.

Many counts were recorded for this clonotype. This chain links TRBV5-1 with TRBJ2-1, with D perhaps matching TRBD2 (5 bases). The CDR3 extends over 14 amino acids. Germline lookup yields CDR1 SGHRS and CDR2 YFSETQ. Between the trimmed V and J ends, which lost 1 base and 6 bases, there was a span of 11 bases. This CDR3 reads CASSLRLAGNEQFF. CDR3 coding DNA: TGCGCCAGCAGCTTGAGGCTAGCAGGCAATGAGCAGTTCTTC.

CDR3 DNA sequence: TGTGCCAGCAGCTTAGGGCGGATGACTGAAGCTTTCTTT. Its translation: CASSLGRMTEAFF. The V gene is TRBV7-3, the J gene TRBJ1-1; D unresolved. CDR3 length equals 13 residues. V lost 2 bases and J lost 5, with 9 bases in between. Germline V lookup: CDR1 SGHTA, CDR2 FQGTGA.

The V call is TRBV7-9, the J call TRBJ2-2; D is perhaps TRBD1 (5 bases). Germline V lookup: CDR1 SEHNR, CDR2 FQNEAQ (reference sequence). The CDR3 extends over 16 amino acids. Trimming took off 5 bases at V and 2 bases at J, with 15 bases between the two ends. The CDR3 nucleotides are TGTGCCAGCAGCCCCCAGGGTACAGTTAACACCGGGGAGCTGTTTTTT. Translated: CASSPQGTVNTGELFF.

A note on this clonotype: A read error may be the cause here, since a much bigger clone is one base away. The CDR3 sequence is CANSGSVSFETQYF. In DNA form, the CDR3 reads TGTGCCAACAGTGGGTCCGTATCATTCGAGACCCAGTACTTC. V is TRBV6-1 and J is TRBJ2-5, with D hard to call. The length of the CDR3 is 14 residues. Germline values: CDR1 MNHNS, CDR2 SASEGT.

Points on this clonotype: Since a much larger clone is just one base distant, this may be a read error. This CDR3 fails to terminate in the conserved phenylalanine or tryptophan, so it likely reflects a read error. The chain couples TRBV28 to TRBJ1-2; 8 nucleotides line up with TRBD1. V lost 6 bases to trimming and J lost 3 bases; unmatched junction nucleotides: 9. In germline, CDR1 is MDHEN, CDR2 SYDVKM. This CDR3 comprises 15 residues. The DNA of the CDR3 is TGTGCCAGCAGCCAAGGGACAGGAATATACTATGGCTACACCCTC. It translates to CASSQGTGIYYGYTL.

This clonotype appeared many times. The gene calls are TRBV10-3 and TRBJ2-1, with D perhaps TRBD2 (6 bases). The CDR3 runs to 12 residues. Germline V gives CDR1 ENHRY, CDR2 SYGVKD. The ends were cut back, 4 bases at V and 8 bases at J, with 9 bases in the middle. DNA for the CDR3: TGTGCCATCAGTGGTCCGGGAGATGAGCAGTTCTTC. It specifies CAISGPGDEQFF.

The sample holds many counts of this clonotype. The chain combines TRBV7-3 with TRBJ2-3; D tentatively reads TRBD1 or TRBD2 (5 bases each). The CDR3 contains 14 residues. In germline, CDR1 is SGHTA, CDR2 FQGTGA. V gave up 5 bases and J gave up 5 bases, with 14 bases separating them. CDR3 coding DNA: TGTGCCAGCAGCCCCGGGACCGGGAAAGATACGCAGTATTTT. This encodes CASSPGTGKDTQYF.

In its sample, this clonotype was seen a few times. The J gene is TRBJ1-1, the V gene TRBV29-1; D remains ambiguous. Trimming cost V 7 bases and J 0 bases, with 12 bases left between them. The CDR3 totals 13 residues. Germline CDR1 SQVTM, CDR2 ANQGSEA. As DNA, the CDR3 is TGCAGCGCCAGGCCTAACATGAACACTGAAGCTTTCTTT. Its translation is CSARPNMNTEAFF.

This clonotype was counted ten times or more. The V gene is TRBV28, the J gene TRBJ1-1, with D uncertain. Trimming cost V 5 bases and J 7 bases, with 11 bases left between them. CDR3 length: 12 amino acids. Germline V gene sequence: CDR1 MDHEN, CDR2 SYDVKM. CDR3 sequence reads: CASSETSGEAFF. Written as DNA, the CDR3 is TGTGCCAGCAGTGAAACATCGGGTGAAGCTTTCTTT.

This clonotype was counted at least ten times. The chain is built from TRBV10-1 and TRBJ2-3; no definite D call. The CDR3 is 15 residues long. V lost 2 bases and J lost 0, with 9 bases in between. In germline, CDR1 is WNHNN, CDR2 SYGVQD (reference sequence). The CDR3 bases are TGCGCCAGCAGTGAGAGGGCTACCAGCACAGATACGCAGTATTTT. Its translation is CASSERATSTDTQYF.

This clonotype was detected ten times or more. As DNA, the CDR3 is TGTGCCAGCAGCTCCCTTTCCCCTAGCGCCGAAGCTTTCTTT. Residues: CASSSLSPSAEAFF. This sequence joins TRBV11-1 and TRBJ1-1; the D is unclear. V was shortened by 4 bases and J by 8 bases, with 17 bases between the two germline ends. The length of the CDR3 is 14 residues. The germline gives CDR1 SGHAT, CDR2 FQDESV (reference sequence).

Many counts were recorded for this clonotype. V usage is TRBV7-2 and J usage is TRBJ2-3; D is unclear. The CDR3 is 13 residues long. In germline, CDR1 is SGHTA, CDR2 FQGNSA. Trimming stripped 4 bases from V and 3 bases from J, with 8 bases between. CDR3 in amino acids: CASSSTWTDTQYF. In nucleotides, the CDR3 is TGTGCCAGCAGCTCCACATGGACAGATACGCAGTATTTT.

The rearrangement uses TRBV2 and TRBJ2-1; D is perhaps TRBD1 (6 bases). Germline V CDR1 and CDR2: SNHLY, FYNNEI. The V gene lost 5 bases and the J gene lost 8 bases, with 16 bases spanning the gap. The CDR3 sequence is 14 residues long. The CDR3 sequence is CASSPGGTNDEQFF. The CDR3 nucleotides are TGTGCCAGCAGTCCCGGTGGGACAAACGATGAGCAGTTCTTC.

This clonotype was detected a few times. This chain connects TRBV29-1 to TRBJ2-7, with D perhaps matching TRBD2 (5 bases). Between the trimmed V and J ends, which lost 4 bases and 4 bases, there was a span of 17 bases. Germline V gene lookup returns CDR1 SQVTM and CDR2 ANQGSEA. The CDR3 runs to 14 residues. CDR3 DNA: TGCAGCGTTGTAGGTTCTGGAGGATATTACGAGCAGTACTTC. As protein: CSVVGSGGYYEQYF.

This clonotype occurred many times. The rearrangement links TRBV3-1 to TRBJ2-1; no clear D gene. Germline lookup yields CDR1 LGHDT and CDR2 YNNKEL (reference sequence). V was trimmed by 1 base and J by 9 bases, leaving 7 bases between them. This CDR3 is built from 12 residues. The CDR3 protein is CASSQAGGEQFF. The CDR3 bases are TGTGCCAGCAGCCAAGCCGGTGGTGAGCAGTTCTTC.

This clonotype was recorded many times. The chain employs TRBV9 and TRBJ2-1; 15 positions agree with TRBD2. V shed 6 bases and J 9 bases; nucleotides not matched to a gene: 10. Germline V gene data show CDR1 as SGDLS and CDR2 as YYNGEE. The CDR3 is made up of 16 amino acids. As DNA, the CDR3 is TGTGCCAGCACGCCGATCGGACTAGCGGGGGGGCTTGAGCAGTTCTTC. Its protein product is CASTPIGLAGGLEQFF.

In the case of this clonotype: This may come from a read error, since a much larger clone is one base off. V usage is TRBV6-1 and J usage is TRBJ2-2; 8 nucleotides line up with TRBD1. The CDR3 runs 16 residues. Germline loops: CDR1 MNHNS, CDR2 SASEGT. The CDR3 spells CACRGRTGTVTGELFF. The CDR3 nucleotides are TGTGCCTGCAGAGGCCGGACAGGGACTGTCACCGGGGAGCTGTTTTTT.

Many counts were recorded for this clonotype. The V gene is TRBV5-1, the J gene TRBJ2-5; D is ambiguous. The V end was cut by 3 bases, the J end by 2 bases, with 2 bases between. The CDR3 runs to 11 residues. The germline V gene encodes CDR1 SGHRS and CDR2 YFSETQ. CDR3 DNA sequence: TGCGCCAGCAGCTATCAAGAGACCCAGTACTTC. Its translation: CASSYQETQYF.